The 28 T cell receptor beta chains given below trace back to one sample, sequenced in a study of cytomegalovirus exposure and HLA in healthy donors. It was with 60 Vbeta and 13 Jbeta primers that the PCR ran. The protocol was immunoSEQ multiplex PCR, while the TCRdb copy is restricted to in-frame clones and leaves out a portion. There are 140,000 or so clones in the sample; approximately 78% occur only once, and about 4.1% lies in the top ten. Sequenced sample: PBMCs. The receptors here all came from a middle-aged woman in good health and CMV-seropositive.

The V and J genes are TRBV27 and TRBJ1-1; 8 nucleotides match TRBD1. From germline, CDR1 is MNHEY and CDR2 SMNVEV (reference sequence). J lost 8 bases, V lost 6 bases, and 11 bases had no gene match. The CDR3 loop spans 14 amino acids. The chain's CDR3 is CASRRFRGREEAFF. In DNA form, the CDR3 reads TGTGCCAGCAGACGATTCAGGGGGCGGGAAGAAGCTTTCTTT.

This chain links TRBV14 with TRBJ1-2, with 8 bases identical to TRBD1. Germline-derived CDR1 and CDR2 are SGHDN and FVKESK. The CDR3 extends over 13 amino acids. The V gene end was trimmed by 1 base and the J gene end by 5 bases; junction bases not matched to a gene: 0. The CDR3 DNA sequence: TGTGCCAGCAGCCAAGGGACAGGGTATGGCTACACCTTC. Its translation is CASSQGTGYGYTF.

The CDR3 here is CATSRDQGARGYTF. CDR3 bases: TGCGCCACCTCTCGAGACCAGGGGGCGCGGGGCTACACCTTC. V usage is TRBV5-1 and J usage is TRBJ1-2, with 8 positions matching TRBD1. The J segment lost 8 bases and the V segment lost 9 bases, leaving 15 bases of the junction unmatched. There are 14 residues in the CDR3. Germline CDR1 and CDR2: SGHRS and YFSETQ.

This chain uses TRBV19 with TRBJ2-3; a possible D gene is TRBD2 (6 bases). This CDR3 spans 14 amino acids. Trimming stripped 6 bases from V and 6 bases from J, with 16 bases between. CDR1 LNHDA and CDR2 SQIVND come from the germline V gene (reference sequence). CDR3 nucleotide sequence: TGTGCCAGTAGGGAGGGGCAGGCTAGTGATACGCAGTATTTT. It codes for CASREGQASDTQYF. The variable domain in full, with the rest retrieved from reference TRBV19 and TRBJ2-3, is DGGITQSPKYLFRKEGQNVTLSCEQNLNHDAMYWYRQDPGQGLRLIYYSQIVNDFQKGDIAEGYSVSREKKESFPLTVTSAQKNPTAFYLCASREGQASDTQYFGPGTRLTVL.

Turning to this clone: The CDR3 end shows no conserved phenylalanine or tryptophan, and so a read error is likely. CDR3 in DNA: TGTGCCAGCAGTTTTGGGCCGAACACTGAAGCTTTCCTT. Encoded protein: CASSFGPNTEAFL. The chain couples TRBV28 to TRBJ1-1; no clear D. This CDR3 is 13 amino acids long. Trimming took off 3 bases at V and 1 base at J, with 6 bases between the two ends. CDR1 and CDR2 from the germline V gene are MDHEN and SYDVKM.

The CDR3, as DNA: TGCAGCGTCGCTGGGGGCCAGGGTATCGGCACTGAAGCTTTCTTT. Translating it yields CSVAGGQGIGTEAFF. This sequence joins TRBV29-1 and TRBJ1-1, with a possible D match to TRBD1 (6 bases). CDR3 length: 15 residues. Trimming shortened V by 6 bases and J by 4 bases, and 21 bases separated the two germline ends. Germline loops: CDR1 SQVTM, CDR2 ANQGSEA. The full variable domain, its missing parts supplied by reference TRBV29-1 and TRBJ1-1, is SAVISQKPSRDICQRGTSLTIQCQVDSQVTMMFWYRQQPGQSLTLIATANQGSEATYESGFVIDKFPISRPNLTFSTLTVSNMSPEDSSIYLCSVAGGQGIGTEAFFGQGTRLTVV.

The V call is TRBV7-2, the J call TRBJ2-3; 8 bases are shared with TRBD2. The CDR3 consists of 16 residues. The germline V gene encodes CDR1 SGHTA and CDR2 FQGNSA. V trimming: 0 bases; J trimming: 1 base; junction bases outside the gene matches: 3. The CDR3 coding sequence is TGTGCCAGCAGCTTAGCAGGTAGCGGGGGCACAGATACGCAGTATTTT. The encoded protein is CASSLAGSGGTDTQYF.

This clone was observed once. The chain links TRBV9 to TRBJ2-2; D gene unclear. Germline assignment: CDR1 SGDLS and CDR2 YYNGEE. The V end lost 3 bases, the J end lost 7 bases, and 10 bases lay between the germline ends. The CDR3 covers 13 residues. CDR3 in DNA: TGTGCCAGCAGCGAGAGACACATCGGGGAGCTGTTTTTT. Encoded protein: CASSERHIGELFF.

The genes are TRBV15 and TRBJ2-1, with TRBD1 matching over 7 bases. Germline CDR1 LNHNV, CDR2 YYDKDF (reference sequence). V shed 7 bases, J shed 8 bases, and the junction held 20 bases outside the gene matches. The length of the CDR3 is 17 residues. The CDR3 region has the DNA TGTGCCACCACGTTGTTATTGGGCAGGGGGTACCTGGATGAGCAGTTCTTC. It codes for CATTLLLGRGYLDEQFF. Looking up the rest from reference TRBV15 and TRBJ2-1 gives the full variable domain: DAMVIQNPRYQVTQFGKPVTLSCSQTLNHNVMYWYQQKSSQAPKLLFHYYDKDFNNEADTPDNFQSRRPNTSFCFLDIRSPGLGDTAMYLCATTLLLGRGYLDEQFFGPGTRLTVL.

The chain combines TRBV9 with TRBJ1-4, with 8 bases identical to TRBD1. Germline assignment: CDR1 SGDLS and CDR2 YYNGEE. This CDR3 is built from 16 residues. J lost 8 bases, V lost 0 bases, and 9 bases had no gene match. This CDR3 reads CASSVDSGQGGEKLFF. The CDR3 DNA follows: TGTGCCAGCAGCGTAGACTCCGGACAGGGAGGGGAAAAACTGTTTTTT. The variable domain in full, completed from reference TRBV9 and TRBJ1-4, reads DSGVTQTPKHLITATGQRVTLRCSPRSGDLSVYWYQQSLDQGLQFLIQYYNGEERAKGNILERFSAQQFPDLHSELNLSSLELGDSALYFCASSVDSGQGGEKLFFGSGTQLSVL.

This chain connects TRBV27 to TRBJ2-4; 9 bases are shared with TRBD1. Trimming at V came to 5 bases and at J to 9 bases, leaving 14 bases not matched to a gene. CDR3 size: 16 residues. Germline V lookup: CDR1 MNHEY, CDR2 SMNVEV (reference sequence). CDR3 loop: CASSPLDRGRQSIQYF. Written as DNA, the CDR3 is TGTGCCAGCAGTCCACTGGACAGGGGCCGACAAAGCATTCAGTACTTC.

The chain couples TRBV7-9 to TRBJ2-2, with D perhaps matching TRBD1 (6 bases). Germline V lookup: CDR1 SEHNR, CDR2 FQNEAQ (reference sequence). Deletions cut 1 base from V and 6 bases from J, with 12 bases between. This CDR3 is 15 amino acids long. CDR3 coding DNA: TGTGCCAGCAGCTTAGTACAGGGAGAGGCCGGGGAGCTGTTTTTT. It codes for CASSLVQGEAGELFF.

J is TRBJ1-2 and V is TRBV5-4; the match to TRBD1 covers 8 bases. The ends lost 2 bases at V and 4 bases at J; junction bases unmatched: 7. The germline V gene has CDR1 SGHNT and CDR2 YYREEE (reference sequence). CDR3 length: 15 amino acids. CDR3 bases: TGTGCCAGCAGCTTCCCAGGGGGCGCAGTCTATGGCTACACCTTC. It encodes CASSFPGGAVYGYTF.

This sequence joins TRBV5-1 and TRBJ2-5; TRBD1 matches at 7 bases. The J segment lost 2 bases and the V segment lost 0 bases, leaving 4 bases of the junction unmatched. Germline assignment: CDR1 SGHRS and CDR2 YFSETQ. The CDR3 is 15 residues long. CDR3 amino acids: CASSLGGGLQETQYF. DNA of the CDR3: TGCGCCAGCAGCTTGGGAGGGGGCCTGCAAGAGACCCAGTACTTC.

The CDR3 protein is CASRLRGGTHEQYF. CDR3 DNA: TGTGCCAGCAGACTACGGGGGGGGACCCACGAGCAGTACTTC. The chain links TRBV11-1 to TRBJ2-7; 8 nucleotides agree with TRBD2. Germline V CDR1 and CDR2: SGHAT, FQDESV (reference sequence). The CDR3 contains 14 residues. V lost 6 bases and J lost 5; bases outside the gene matches: 9.

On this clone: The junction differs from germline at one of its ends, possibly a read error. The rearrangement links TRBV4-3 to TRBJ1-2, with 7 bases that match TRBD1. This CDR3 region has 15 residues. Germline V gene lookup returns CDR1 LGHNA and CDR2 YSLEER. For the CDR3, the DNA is TGCGCCAGCAGCCATGGGACAGAGGGACGAGGACTATTGCGGTTC. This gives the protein CASSHGTEGRGLLRF.

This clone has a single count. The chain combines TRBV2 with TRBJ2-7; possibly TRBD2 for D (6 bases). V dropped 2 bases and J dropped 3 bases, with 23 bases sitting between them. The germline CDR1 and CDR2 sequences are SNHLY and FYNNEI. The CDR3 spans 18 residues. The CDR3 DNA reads TGTGCCAGCAGTGAATACGCCGAAGGCGGGGCTTACTACTACGAGCAGTACTTC. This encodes CASSEYAEGGAYYYEQYF.

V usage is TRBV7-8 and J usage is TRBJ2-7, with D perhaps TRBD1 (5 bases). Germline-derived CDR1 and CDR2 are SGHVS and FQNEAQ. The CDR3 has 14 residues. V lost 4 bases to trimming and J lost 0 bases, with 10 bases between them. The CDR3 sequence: CASSSTTVSYEQYF. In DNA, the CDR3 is TGTGCCAGCAGCTCAACGACAGTCTCCTACGAGCAGTACTTC.

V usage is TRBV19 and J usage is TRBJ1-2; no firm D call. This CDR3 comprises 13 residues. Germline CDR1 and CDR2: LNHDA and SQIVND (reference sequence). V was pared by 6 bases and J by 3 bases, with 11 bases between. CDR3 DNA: TGTGCCAGTAGCCTCGGAGGGTACTATGGCTACACCTTC. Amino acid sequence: CASSLGGYYGYTF.

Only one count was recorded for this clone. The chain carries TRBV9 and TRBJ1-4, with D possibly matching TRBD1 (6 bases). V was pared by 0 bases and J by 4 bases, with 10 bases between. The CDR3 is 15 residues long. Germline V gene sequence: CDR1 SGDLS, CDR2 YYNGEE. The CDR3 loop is CASSVAQGINEKLFF. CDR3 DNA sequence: TGTGCCAGCAGCGTAGCGCAGGGGATTAATGAAAAACTGTTTTTT.

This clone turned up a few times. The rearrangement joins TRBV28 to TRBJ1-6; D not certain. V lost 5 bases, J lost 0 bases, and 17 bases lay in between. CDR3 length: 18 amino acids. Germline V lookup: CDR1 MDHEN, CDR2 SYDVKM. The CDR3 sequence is CASSQRRLESSYNSPLHF. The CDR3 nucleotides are TGTGCCAGCAGTCAAAGGCGACTCGAGAGCTCCTATAATTCACCCCTCCACTTT.

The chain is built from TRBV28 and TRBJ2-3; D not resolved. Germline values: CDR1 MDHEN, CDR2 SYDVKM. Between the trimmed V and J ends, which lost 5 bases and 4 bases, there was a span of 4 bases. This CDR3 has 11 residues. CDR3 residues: CASSRADTQYF. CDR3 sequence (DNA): TGTGCCAGCAGTCGGGCAGATACGCAGTATTTT.

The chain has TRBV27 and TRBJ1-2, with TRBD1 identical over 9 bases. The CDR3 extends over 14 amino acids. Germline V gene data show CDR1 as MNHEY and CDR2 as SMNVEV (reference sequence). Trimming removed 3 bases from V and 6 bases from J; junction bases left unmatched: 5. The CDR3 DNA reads TGTGCCAGCAGTTTTTTGGGACAGGGAGATGGCTACACCTTC. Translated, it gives CASSFLGQGDGYTF.

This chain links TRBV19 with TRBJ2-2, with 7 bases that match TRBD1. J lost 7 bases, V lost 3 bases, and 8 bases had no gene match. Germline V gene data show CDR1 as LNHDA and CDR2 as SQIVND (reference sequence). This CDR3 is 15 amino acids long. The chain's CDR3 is CASSIPQGMVGELFF. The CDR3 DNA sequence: TGTGCCAGTAGTATCCCACAGGGGATGGTCGGGGAGCTGTTTTTT.

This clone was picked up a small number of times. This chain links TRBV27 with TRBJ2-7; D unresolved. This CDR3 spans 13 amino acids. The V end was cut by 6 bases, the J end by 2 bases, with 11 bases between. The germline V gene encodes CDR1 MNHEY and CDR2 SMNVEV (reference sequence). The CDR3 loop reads CASRRPNTYEQYF. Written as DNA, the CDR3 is TGTGCCAGCAGGAGGCCTAACACCTACGAGCAGTACTTC.

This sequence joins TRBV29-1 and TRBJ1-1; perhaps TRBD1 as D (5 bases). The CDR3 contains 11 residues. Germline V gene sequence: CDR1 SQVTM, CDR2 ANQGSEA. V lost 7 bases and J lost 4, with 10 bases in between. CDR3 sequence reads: CSGGRGTEAFF. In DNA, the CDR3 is TGCAGCGGTGGGAGGGGCACTGAAGCTTTCTTT.

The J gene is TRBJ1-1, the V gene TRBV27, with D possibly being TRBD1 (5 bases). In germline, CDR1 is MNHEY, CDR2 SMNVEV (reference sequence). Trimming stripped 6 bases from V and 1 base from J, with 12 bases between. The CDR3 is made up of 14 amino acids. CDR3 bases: TGTGCCAGCAGGCGGGGCAGCTCGAACACTGAAGCTTTCTTT. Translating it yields CASRRGSSNTEAFF.

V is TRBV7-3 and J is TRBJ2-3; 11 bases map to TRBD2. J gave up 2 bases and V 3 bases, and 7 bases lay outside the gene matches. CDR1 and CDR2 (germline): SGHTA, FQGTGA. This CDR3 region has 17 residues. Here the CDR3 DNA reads TGTGCCAGCAGCTTTCAAACTAGCGGGGGTTTCACAGATACGCAGTATTTT. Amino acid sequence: CASSFQTSGGFTDTQYF.